One sample yielded the 30 T cell receptor beta chains listed below, sequenced in a study of OX40 agonist ivuxolimab in advanced cancers. Method: immunoSEQ multiplex PCR; TCRdb's copy keeps in-frame clones and lacks some. The profile shows roughly 30,000 clones, roughly nine tenths of them singletons. The sample in question was CD4+ or CD8+ T cells sorted from blood, obtained in a trial of the OX40 agonist ivuxolimab. The origin of the receptors is an adult with an advanced solid tumor such as melanoma, head and neck, liver or kidney cancer.

This clone has just a few counts. The chain employs TRBV14 and TRBJ1-1; no reliable D call. CDR3 size: 12 residues. Germline values: CDR1 SGHDN, CDR2 FVKESK. Trimming took 4 bases from V and 5 from J, leaving 8 bases between them. CDR3 loop: CASSPVGTEAFF. In nucleotides, the CDR3 is TGTGCCAGCAGCCCAGTGGGGACTGAAGCTTTCTTT.

The CDR3 DNA reads TGTGCCAGCAGCAAGTGTGGGCAGTTTTGCAATCAGCCCCAGCATTTT. Its translation: CASSKCGQFCNQPQHF. The chain employs TRBV14 and TRBJ1-5; D is unclear. The V end was cut by 5 bases, the J end by 2 bases, with 16 bases between. The CDR3 spans 16 residues. Germline V CDR1 and CDR2: SGHDN, FVKESK.

V usage is TRBV7-8 and J usage is TRBJ2-2; 8 nucleotides match TRBD1. The CDR3 runs 15 residues. V shed 3 bases, J shed 4 bases, and the junction held 4 bases outside the gene matches. Germline V gene data show CDR1 as SGHVS and CDR2 as FQNEAQ. The CDR3, as DNA: TGTGCCAGCAGCTTGGGACAGGTAGTCACCGGGGAGCTGTTTTTT. Protein sequence: CASSLGQVVTGELFF.

As DNA, the CDR3 is TGTGCCAGCATCCGATGGGCCCTGAGCAATCAGCCCCAGCATTTT. Translation gives CASIRWALSNQPQHF. The J gene is TRBJ1-5, the V gene TRBV28; D gene ambiguous. Germline V CDR1 and CDR2: MDHEN, SYDVKM. The V and J ends lost 7 bases and 1 base respectively, with 14 bases between them. This CDR3 is 15 amino acids long.

The chain recombines TRBV5-1 with TRBJ1-4, with a weak D call TRBD1 (5 bases). The V end lost 2 bases, the J end lost 9 bases, and 14 bases lay between the germline ends. CDR3 length: 14 residues. Germline lookup yields CDR1 SGHRS and CDR2 YFSETQ. DNA for the CDR3: TGCGCCAGCAGCTTAGACAGTCCGGAAAAAAAACTGTTTTTT. This gives the protein CASSLDSPEKKLFF.

The chain couples TRBV7-6 to TRBJ1-2; possibly TRBD1 for D (5 bases). The CDR3 is 13 amino acids. The V gene's germline CDR1 is SGHVS and CDR2 FNYEAQ. Trimming pared 6 bases from V and 3 bases from J, leaving 11 bases between. The CDR3 DNA is TGTGCCAGCAGTCCGGACACCTACTATGGCTACACCTTC. Protein sequence: CASSPDTYYGYTF.

The chain employs TRBV9 and TRBJ2-4; 14 bases agree with TRBD2. Germline V CDR1 and CDR2: SGDLS, YYNGEE. Trimming cost V 4 bases and J 8 bases; bases outside gene matches: 8. The CDR3 sequence is 16 residues long. The CDR3 nucleotides read TGTGCCAGCAGCCTCGGGACTAGCGGGAGTTCTGACATTCAGTACTTC. Translating it yields CASSLGTSGSSDIQYF.

The chain employs TRBV27 and TRBJ2-3, with 9 bases lining up with TRBD2. This CDR3 is 16 amino acids long. The J segment lost 6 bases and the V segment lost 3 bases, leaving 10 bases of the junction unmatched. Germline V CDR1 and CDR2: MNHEY, SMNVEV (reference sequence). The CDR3 DNA reads TGTGCCAGCAGTTTGGGAGGACTAGCGAGAAAGGATACGCAGTATTTT. Translation: CASSLGGLARKDTQYF.

The chain has TRBV13 and TRBJ2-7; 7 bases are shared with TRBD1. The CDR3 consists of 13 residues. V shed 4 bases and J 2 bases; nucleotides not matched to a gene: 2. Germline V CDR1 and CDR2: PRHDT, FYEKMQ (reference sequence). As DNA, the CDR3 is TGTGCCAGCAGCTCCGGGACAGCCTACGAGCAGTACTTC. Its translation: CASSSGTAYEQYF.

CDR3 region: CASSLEGGGINQPQHF. CDR3 DNA: TGTGCCAGCAGCTTAGAGGGAGGGGGAATCAATCAGCCCCAGCATTTT. The V gene is TRBV7-9, the J gene TRBJ1-5; tentatively, D is TRBD1 (6 bases). V dropped 1 base and J dropped 3 bases, with 13 bases sitting between them. Germline assignment: CDR1 SEHNR and CDR2 FQNEAQ (reference sequence). CDR3 length: 16 residues.

The chain uses TRBV6-5 and TRBJ2-1; 12 bases map to TRBD1. V trimming: 8 bases; J trimming: 4 bases; junction bases outside the gene matches: 6. CDR3 size: 15 residues. Germline V lookup: CDR1 MNHEY, CDR2 SVGAGI. CDR3 bases: TGTGCCAGCCGGAGGGACAGGGGGCTATACAATGAGCAGTTCTTC. Protein product: CASRRDRGLYNEQFF.

The V gene is TRBV7-9, the J gene TRBJ2-7; no clear D gene. The length of the CDR3 is 14 residues. Per the germline V gene, CDR1 is SEHNR and CDR2 is FQNEAQ (reference sequence). Deletions cut 2 bases from V and 3 bases from J, with 11 bases between. In nucleotides, the CDR3 is TGTGCCAGCAGCTTAACGGACCTTGGCTACGAGCAGTACTTC. It encodes CASSLTDLGYEQYF.

The chain joins TRBV5-5 to TRBJ2-7, with D possibly TRBD1 on 5 matching bases. Germline V gene data show CDR1 as SGHKS and CDR2 as YYEKEE (reference sequence). The CDR3 has 12 amino acids. Trimming shortened V by 5 bases and J by 6 bases, and 12 bases separated the two germline ends. CDR3 bases: TGTGCCAGCAGTCCGCAGGGCTCCGAGCAGTACTTC. Translation gives CASSPQGSEQYF.

This sequence joins TRBV5-6 and TRBJ1-3; TRBD1 agrees at 12 bases. This CDR3 has 16 amino acids. J lost 6 bases, V lost 2 bases, and 6 bases had no gene match. Germline V CDR1 and CDR2: SGHDT, YYEEEE. The CDR3, as DNA: TGTGCCAGCAGCTTCTCCGCGGGACAGGGGGCAAACACCATATATTTT. Translated: CASSFSAGQGANTIYF.

This chain connects TRBV29-1 to TRBJ2-7; the match to TRBD1 covers 10 bases. The germline gives CDR1 SQVTM, CDR2 ANQGSEA. V dropped 7 bases and J dropped 2; count of bases not matched to a gene: 5. This CDR3 is 13 amino acids long. The DNA for the CDR3 is TGCAGCGCCACCGGACAGGGGGCCTACGAGCAGTACTTC. It translates to CSATGQGAYEQYF.

This chain joins TRBV29-1 and TRBJ2-1, with 10 bases fitting TRBD2. The trim removed 5 bases at V and 6 bases at J, leaving 7 bases unmatched. This CDR3 is 14 amino acids long. Germline V CDR1 and CDR2: SQVTM, ANQGSEA. The CDR3 region is CSVTISGRANEQFF. In DNA form, the CDR3 reads TGCAGCGTTACTATCAGCGGGAGGGCCAATGAGCAGTTCTTC.

This chain connects TRBV30 to TRBJ2-5; possible D gene TRBD1, 6 bases. CDR1 and CDR2 (germline): GTSNPN, SVGIG (reference sequence). This CDR3 has 16 residues. The ends were cut back, 3 bases at V and 0 bases at J, with 17 bases in the middle. The CDR3 is CAWRMPRTVNQETQYF. In DNA form, the CDR3 reads TGTGCCTGGAGAATGCCTAGGACAGTTAACCAAGAGACCCAGTACTTC.

This clone appeared a single time. The rearrangement joins TRBV15 to TRBJ2-3, with D perhaps matching TRBD2 (6 bases). The germline CDR1 and CDR2 sequences are LNHNV and YYDKDF (reference sequence). The CDR3 spans 13 residues. Trimming shortened V by 7 bases and J by 5 bases, and 13 bases separated the two germline ends. CDR3 in DNA: TGTGCCACCACTACGGACGGGAGAGATACGCAGTATTTT. Protein sequence: CATTTDGRDTQYF.

This chain joins TRBV28 and TRBJ2-3; TRBD2 agrees at 7 bases. Per germline, CDR1 MDHEN and CDR2 SYDVKM. The J segment lost 2 bases and the V segment lost 2 bases, leaving 1 base of the junction unmatched. This CDR3 is built from 14 residues. The CDR3 sequence is CASSLLADTDTQYF. CDR3 bases: TGTGCCAGCAGTTTACTAGCGGACACAGATACGCAGTATTTT.

This chain joins TRBV14 and TRBJ2-7, with 11 bases that match TRBD2. Unmatched junction bases numbered 6, after V lost 4 bases and J lost 1 base. Germline CDR1 is SGHDN and CDR2 is FVKESK. CDR3 length equals 16 residues. In nucleotides, the CDR3 is TGTGCCAGCAGCCTTCCAGGGACTAGCGGATCCTACGAGCAGTACTTC. Protein sequence: CASSLPGTSGSYEQYF. Variable domain in full (rest from reference TRBV14 and TRBJ2-7): EAGVTQFPSHSVIEKGQTVTLRCDPISGHDNLYWYRRVMGKEIKFLLHFVKESKQDESGMPNNRFLAERTGGTYSTLKVQPAELEDSGVYFCASSLPGTSGSYEQYFGPGTRLTVT.

This chain joins TRBV5-1 and TRBJ1-3; 7 positions agree with TRBD1. V was pared by 4 bases and J by 1 base, with 5 bases of the junction left unmatched. This CDR3 spans 15 amino acids. Germline V gene sequence: CDR1 SGHRS, CDR2 YFSETQ. The CDR3 DNA is TGCGCCAGCAGCCCAGGGGGTGGATCTGGAAACACCATATATTTT. Translated, it gives CASSPGGGSGNTIYF.

The chain has TRBV7-3 and TRBJ2-3, with 13 bases lining up with TRBD2. The CDR3 extends over 16 amino acids. The trim removed 4 bases at V and 2 bases at J, leaving 3 bases unmatched. The V gene's germline CDR1 is SGHTA and CDR2 FQGTGA. The CDR3 sequence: CASSSGLAGITDTQYF. Here the CDR3 DNA reads TGTGCCAGCAGCTCGGGACTAGCGGGGATCACAGATACGCAGTATTTT.

J is TRBJ1-5 and V is TRBV15; 8 nucleotides align to TRBD1. Germline trimming cut 3 bases from V and 5 bases from J; bases unmatched to any gene: 6. Germline CDR1 is LNHNV and CDR2 is YYDKDF (reference sequence). The length of the CDR3 is 15 residues. The CDR3 bases are TGTGCCACCAGCAGGGCCCGACAGGGGCATCAGCCCCAGCATTTT. As protein: CATSRARQGHQPQHF.

This sequence joins TRBV19 and TRBJ1-1; D is unclear. The V end lost 4 bases, the J end lost 5 bases, and 11 bases lay between the germline ends. Germline V CDR1 and CDR2: LNHDA, SQIVND (reference sequence). CDR3 length equals 13 residues. The CDR3 DNA reads as TGTGCCAGTAGTAAGGCGGTCCCGACTGAAGCTTTCTTT. It is translated as CASSKAVPTEAFF.

The gene calls are TRBV15 and TRBJ1-5; 7 bases are a match to TRBD1. Germline-derived CDR1 and CDR2 are LNHNV and YYDKDF (reference sequence). CDR3 length: 15 amino acids. The V gene end was trimmed by 1 base and the J gene end by 8 bases; junction bases not matched to a gene: 8. The CDR3 nucleotides read TGTGCCACCAGCAGAGGTAAACAGGGGACGGAGCCCCAGCATTTT. Translating gives CATSRGKQGTEPQHF.

This clone has just one count. The gene calls are TRBV19 and TRBJ2-1; unclear D gene. The CDR3 has 14 amino acids. Trimming shortened V by 5 bases and J by 10 bases, and 18 bases separated the two germline ends. Germline V gives CDR1 LNHDA, CDR2 SQIVND (reference sequence). CDR3 residues: CASSPHSGGLEQFF. Here the CDR3 DNA reads TGTGCCAGTAGTCCACACTCGGGCGGTTTGGAGCAGTTCTTC.

The gene calls are TRBV27 and TRBJ2-1, with D perhaps assigned TRBD1 or TRBD2 (6 bases each). V was clipped by 7 bases and J by 5 bases, with 15 bases between them. CDR1 MNHEY and CDR2 SMNVEV come from the germline V gene (reference sequence). The CDR3 extends over 14 amino acids. The CDR3 bases are TGTGCCAGCACCCTACAGGGACTGAACAATGAGCAGTTCTTC. Its translation: CASTLQGLNNEQFF.

The chain has TRBV6-5 and TRBJ1-2, with D unclear. The CDR3 runs 15 residues. Germline lookup yields CDR1 MNHEY and CDR2 SVGAGI. V gave up 2 bases and J gave up 4 bases, with 14 bases separating them. CDR3 sequence reads: CASSYPGAPGYGYTF. The CDR3 DNA reads as TGTGCCAGCAGTTACCCCGGCGCACCGGGCTATGGCTACACCTTC.

CDR3: CASSRTGLGLNTEAFF. In DNA form, the CDR3 reads TGTGCCAGCAGCCGAACAGGTCTGGGACTGAACACTGAAGCTTTCTTT. This chain joins TRBV7-8 and TRBJ1-1; possible D gene TRBD1, 5 bases. Germline CDR1 and CDR2: SGHVS and FQNEAQ. Between the trimmed V and J ends, which lost 5 bases and 0 bases, there was a span of 16 bases. This CDR3 contains 16 residues.

The V call is TRBV9, the J call TRBJ2-1; D possibly corresponds to TRBD1 (5 bases). The CDR3 is 16 residues long. The germline gives CDR1 SGDLS, CDR2 YYNGEE. V was clipped by 4 bases and J by 5 bases, with 19 bases between them. The CDR3 DNA is TGTGCCAGCAGCCATAGACAGACCCCTTCGGACAATGAGCAGTTCTTC. Amino acids: CASSHRQTPSDNEQFF. Looking up the rest from reference TRBV9 and TRBJ2-1 gives the full variable domain: DSGVTQTPKHLITATGQRVTLRCSPRSGDLSVYWYQQSLDQGLQFLIQYYNGEERAKGNILERFSAQQFPDLHSELNLSSLELGDSALYFCASSHRQTPSDNEQFFGPGTRLTVL.